Each of the 5 T cell receptor beta chains below was sequenced from the same sample in a study of cytomegalovirus exposure and HLA in healthy donors. Libraries were prepared by immunoSEQ multiplex PCR; TCRdb keeps only in-frame clonotypes and omits some of them. The data show around 90,000 clones, 84% seen once. Material for sequencing was PBMCs. The receptors originated from a woman younger than 30 in good health and CMV-seropositive.

A single count supports this clone. The chain employs TRBV6-5 and TRBJ1-2; weak D call: TRBD1 (5 bases). The CDR3 is 15 residues long. V gave up 1 base and J gave up 5 bases, with 14 bases separating them. In germline, CDR1 is MNHEY, CDR2 SVGAGI. DNA of the CDR3: TGTGCCAGCAGTTACTACGGACATACCCATTATGGCTACACCTTC. This translates into CASSYYGHTHYGYTF.

The chain uses TRBV5-6 and TRBJ2-7; D perhaps matches TRBD2 (5 bases). Germline V lookup: CDR1 SGHDT, CDR2 YYEEEE. Deletions cut 2 bases from V and 3 bases from J, with 9 bases between. The CDR3 runs to 13 residues. DNA for the CDR3: TGTGCCAGCAGCTTTTACGGAGGCTACGAGCAGTACTTC. Encoded protein: CASSFYGGYEQYF.

This clone was recorded only once. V and J are TRBV28 and TRBJ1-2; 7 bases map to TRBD1. The V gene's germline CDR1 is MDHEN and CDR2 SYDVKM. With 2 bases clipped from V and 3 bases from J, the junction kept 3 bases outside the gene matches. The CDR3 loop spans 14 amino acids. Here the CDR3 reads CASSLDRVDYGYTF. CDR3 DNA sequence: TGTGCCAGCAGTTTAGACAGGGTGGACTATGGCTACACCTTC.

The chain joins TRBV10-3 to TRBJ2-2; 12 nucleotides align to TRBD2. The ends lost 9 bases at V and 5 bases at J; junction bases unmatched: 4. This CDR3 contains 14 residues. The V gene's germline CDR1 is ENHRY and CDR2 SYGVKD. This chain's CDR3 is CAITTSGGTGELFF. The CDR3 DNA is TGTGCCATTACTACTAGCGGGGGGACCGGGGAGCTGTTTTTT.

This clone was seen only once. The chain has TRBV19 and TRBJ2-7; 10 positions match TRBD1. CDR1 and CDR2 (germline): LNHDA, SQIVND (reference sequence). The V gene end was trimmed by 1 base and the J gene end by 3 bases; junction bases not matched to a gene: 18. The CDR3 runs to 20 residues. DNA for the CDR3: TGTGCCAGTAGTATAGGCTCCTGGGGACAGGGGCCGCGCGGGTACTACGAGCAGTACTTC. Protein product: CASSIGSWGQGPRGYYEQYF.